The present T cell receptor beta chain was sequenced within a study of blood T cell repertoires in COVID-19. Study as a whole: Some COVID-19 samples were acute and others convalescent; all came from the United States, Italy and Spain. PBMCs, B-cell-depleted T cells, or T cells provided the cDNA or gDNA that made up the material.

The authors' processing: Amplification with reference gene primers provided the estimates of nucleated cell counts. Method: immunoSEQ multiplex PCR; TCRdb's copy keeps in-frame clones and lacks some. D and trimming come from the DNA, and the V and J calls and clone size come from that table. This table holds 130,000 to 150,000 clones, approximately 80% found once. Deletions cut 4 bases from V and 2 bases from J, with 9 bases between. The germline V gene encodes CDR1 PRHDT and CDR2 FYEKMQ (reference sequence). The CDR3 is 13 residues long. This chain uses TRBV13 with TRBJ2-7; D gene unclear. This clonotype was sampled from a human donor with acute or convalescent COVID-19. The donor label of this sample is uncertain. Sequencing was done on a sample of peripheral blood. CDR3 amino acids: CASSSSLTYEQYV. In DNA, the CDR3 is TGTGCCAGCAGCTCCTCCTTAACCTACGAGCAGTACGTC.